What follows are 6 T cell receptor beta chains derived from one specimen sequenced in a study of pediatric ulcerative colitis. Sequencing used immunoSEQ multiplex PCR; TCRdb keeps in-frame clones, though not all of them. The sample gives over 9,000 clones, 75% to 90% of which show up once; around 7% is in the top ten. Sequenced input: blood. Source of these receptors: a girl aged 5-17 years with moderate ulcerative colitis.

In DNA form, the CDR3 reads TGTGCCAGTAGTATAGTATTCGGTAGGGCCGAAGAGGGCTATGGCTACACCTTC. Protein: CASSIVFGRAEEGYGYTF. The V and J genes are TRBV19 and TRBJ1-2, with no clear D. V was trimmed by 1 base and J by 4 bases, leaving 22 bases between them. The germline V gene has CDR1 LNHDA and CDR2 SQIVND (reference sequence). The length of the CDR3 is 18 residues.

This CDR3 is CASSLVSQGAGGYTF. The CDR3 DNA follows: TGTGCCAGCAGCTTAGTTTCACAGGGGGCCGGTGGCTACACCTTC. This rearrangement joins TRBV11-3 to TRBJ1-2; 9 bases are shared with TRBD1. Germline loops: CDR1 SGHNT, CDR2 YENEEA. V lost 1 base, J lost 7 bases, and 7 bases stayed unmatched. The CDR3 has 15 residues.

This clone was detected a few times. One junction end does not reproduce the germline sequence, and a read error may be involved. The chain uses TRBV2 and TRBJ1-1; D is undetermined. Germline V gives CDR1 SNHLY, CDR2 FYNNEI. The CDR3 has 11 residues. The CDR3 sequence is CASKAVLNGVF. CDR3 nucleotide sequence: TGTGCCAGCAAAGCAGTCCTGAATGGGGTCTTT.

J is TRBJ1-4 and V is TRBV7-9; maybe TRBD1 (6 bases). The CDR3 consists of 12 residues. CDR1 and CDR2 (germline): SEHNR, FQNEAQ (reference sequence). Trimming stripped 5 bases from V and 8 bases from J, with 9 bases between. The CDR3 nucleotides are TGTGCCAGCAGCAGGACAGACGAAAAACTGTTTTTT. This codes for CASSRTDEKLFF.

This chain's CDR3 is CATGLSGREIDYTF. The CDR3 DNA sequence: TGTGCCACCGGACTGTCGGGACGGGAAATTGACTACACCTTC. V usage is TRBV15 and J usage is TRBJ1-2; TRBD1 is a possible D gene (5 bases). The CDR3 contains 14 residues. Germline V gene sequence: CDR1 LNHNV, CDR2 YYDKDF (reference sequence). Trimming removed 8 bases at V and 10 bases at J, with 23 bases between.

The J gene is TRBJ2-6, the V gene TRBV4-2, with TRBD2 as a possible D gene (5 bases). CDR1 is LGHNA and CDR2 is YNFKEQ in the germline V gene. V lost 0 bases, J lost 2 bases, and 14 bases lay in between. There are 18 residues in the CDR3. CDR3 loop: CASSQDWETPPGANVLTF. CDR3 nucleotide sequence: TGTGCCAGCAGCCAAGATTGGGAGACCCCCCCTGGGGCCAACGTCCTGACTTTC.